The 21 T cell receptor beta chains given below trace back to one sample, sequenced in a study of T cells expressing NK-cell markers. With the 5' RACE reads reprocessed, TCRdb shows one record per CDR3 protein and no DNA. The table lists 250,000 to 300,000 distinct CDR3 sequences. The sequenced sample was blood T cells: a sorted CD56 or NKG2C T cell subset, CD4+ or CD8+ T cells, or bulk PBMC T cells (not recorded which). These receptors were obtained from a man aged 18 to 29 in good health.

V and J are TRBV5-5 and TRBJ2-2. The CDR3 extends over 14 amino acids. Germline V gene sequence: CDR1 SGHKS, CDR2 YYEKEE (reference sequence). CDR3 residues: CASSLAQGTGELFF.

This chain uses TRBV10-2 with TRBJ2-3; there is no DNA to check the TCRdb D call of TRBD1. This CDR3 has 19 residues. Germline V gene sequence: CDR1 WSHSY, CDR2 SAAADI. CDR3: CASSEGTGRFSLHTDTQYF.

The chain employs TRBV6-1 and TRBJ2-7; there is no DNA to check the TCRdb D call of TRBD2. The CDR3 length is 13 residues. CDR1 MNHNS and CDR2 SASEGT come from the germline V gene. The CDR3 protein is CASTRGEGYEQYF.

The chain uses TRBV7-9 and TRBJ1-3; TCRdb indicates TRBD1, and absent DNA this call remains unverified. Germline-derived CDR1 and CDR2 are SEHNR and FQNEAQ (reference sequence). CDR3 length equals 16 residues. The CDR3 reads CASRLGQGSSGNTIYF.

The chain carries TRBV20-1 and TRBJ2-5; TCRdb's D call, TRBD1, is unchecked because there is no DNA. In germline, CDR1 is DFQATT, CDR2 SNEGSKA (reference sequence). This CDR3 contains 15 residues. The CDR3 here is CSARDDRGWGETQYF.

The chain carries TRBV28 and TRBJ2-7. The CDR3 loop spans 14 amino acids. CDR1 and CDR2 from the germline V gene are MDHEN and SYDVKM. The CDR3: CASSLRSSSYEQYF. Full variable domain (rest looked up from reference TRBV28 and TRBJ2-7): DVKVTQSSRYLVKRTGEKVFLECVQDMDHENMFWYRQDPGLGLRLIYFSYDVKMKEKGDIPEGYSVSREKKERFSLILESASTNQTSMYLCASSLRSSSYEQYFGPGTRLTVT.

CDR3: CASSLFGERTDTQYF. This chain connects TRBV11-3 to TRBJ2-3. This CDR3 contains 15 residues. CDR1 and CDR2 (germline): SGHNT, YENEEA.

The chain couples TRBV19 to TRBJ2-5. Germline loops: CDR1 LNHDA, CDR2 SQIVND (reference sequence). The CDR3 has 15 residues. This CDR3 reads CASSIGQTYQETQYF.

V usage is TRBV20-1 and J usage is TRBJ2-7; lacking DNA, the TRBD1 call made by TCRdb goes unchecked. The CDR3 extends over 13 amino acids. Germline V gene data show CDR1 as DFQATT and CDR2 as SNEGSKA (reference sequence). The CDR3 sequence is CSARTGPSHEQYF.

The chain recombines TRBV10-3 with TRBJ2-5. CDR1 is ENHRY, CDR2 SYGVKD, per germline. The CDR3 consists of 13 residues. The CDR3: CAISESREETQYF.

The chain's CDR3 is CASSLGPDYRTDTQYF. The chain links TRBV7-2 to TRBJ2-3; TCRdb names TRBD2, which stays unverified in the absence of DNA. Germline lookup yields CDR1 SGHTA and CDR2 FQGNSA. The CDR3 is made up of 16 amino acids.

The chain employs TRBV12-3 or TRBV12-4 and TRBJ2-3; TCRdb lists TRBD2, though no DNA is available to test this call. CDR3 length: 15 residues. The CDR3 is CASSGTSGLLDTQYF.

This chain joins TRBV12-3 or TRBV12-4 and TRBJ2-7; the D call of TRBD1 rests on TCRdb alone, since no DNA is present to check it. The CDR3 loop spans 12 amino acids. CDR3 amino acids: CASTRGHYEQYF.

This chain joins TRBV15 and TRBJ1-5. Germline values: CDR1 LNHNV, CDR2 YYDKDF (reference sequence). The CDR3 has 15 residues. This CDR3 reads CATSSWGDPNQPQHF.

The genes are TRBV7-9 and TRBJ2-7; TCRdb calls TRBD2, which cannot be checked without DNA. This CDR3 region has 15 residues. Germline assignment: CDR1 SEHNR and CDR2 FQNEAQ (reference sequence). CDR3 sequence reads: CASSSGEAYSYEQYF.

The V and J genes are TRBV7-2 and TRBJ2-1; as DNA is missing, the TRBD2 call by TCRdb cannot be tested. The length of the CDR3 is 17 residues. Germline lookup yields CDR1 SGHTA and CDR2 FQGNSA. CDR3 loop: CASSLASGGGTYNEQFF.

The chain employs TRBV27 and TRBJ1-2; TCRdb returns TRBD1, unconfirmable since there is no DNA. Germline V lookup: CDR1 MNHEY, CDR2 SMNVEV (reference sequence). The CDR3 contains 13 residues. The CDR3 spells CASSPPGLYGYTF.

The chain carries TRBV20-1 and TRBJ2-1; with no DNA, the TCRdb D assignment of TRBD2 cannot be verified. The CDR3 has 16 amino acids. The germline CDR1 and CDR2 sequences are DFQATT and SNEGSKA (reference sequence). The CDR3 sequence: CSARGVAEGTYNEQFF.

This CDR3 is CASSVKGNTEAFF. The chain combines TRBV25-1 with TRBJ1-1. This CDR3 has 13 amino acids. Germline assignment: CDR1 MGHDK and CDR2 SYGVNS.

This chain uses TRBV20-1 with TRBJ2-2; absent DNA, TCRdb's TRBD2 call cannot be checked. Per germline, CDR1 DFQATT and CDR2 SNEGSKA (reference sequence). The CDR3 loop spans 15 amino acids. CDR3 loop: CSARAGGLPTGELFF.

The chain uses TRBV7-6 and TRBJ2-3; the TCRdb call, TRBD1, lacks DNA for checking. This CDR3 region has 16 residues. The germline gives CDR1 SGHVS, CDR2 FNYEAQ. CDR3 loop: CASSLGTGGSTDTQYF.